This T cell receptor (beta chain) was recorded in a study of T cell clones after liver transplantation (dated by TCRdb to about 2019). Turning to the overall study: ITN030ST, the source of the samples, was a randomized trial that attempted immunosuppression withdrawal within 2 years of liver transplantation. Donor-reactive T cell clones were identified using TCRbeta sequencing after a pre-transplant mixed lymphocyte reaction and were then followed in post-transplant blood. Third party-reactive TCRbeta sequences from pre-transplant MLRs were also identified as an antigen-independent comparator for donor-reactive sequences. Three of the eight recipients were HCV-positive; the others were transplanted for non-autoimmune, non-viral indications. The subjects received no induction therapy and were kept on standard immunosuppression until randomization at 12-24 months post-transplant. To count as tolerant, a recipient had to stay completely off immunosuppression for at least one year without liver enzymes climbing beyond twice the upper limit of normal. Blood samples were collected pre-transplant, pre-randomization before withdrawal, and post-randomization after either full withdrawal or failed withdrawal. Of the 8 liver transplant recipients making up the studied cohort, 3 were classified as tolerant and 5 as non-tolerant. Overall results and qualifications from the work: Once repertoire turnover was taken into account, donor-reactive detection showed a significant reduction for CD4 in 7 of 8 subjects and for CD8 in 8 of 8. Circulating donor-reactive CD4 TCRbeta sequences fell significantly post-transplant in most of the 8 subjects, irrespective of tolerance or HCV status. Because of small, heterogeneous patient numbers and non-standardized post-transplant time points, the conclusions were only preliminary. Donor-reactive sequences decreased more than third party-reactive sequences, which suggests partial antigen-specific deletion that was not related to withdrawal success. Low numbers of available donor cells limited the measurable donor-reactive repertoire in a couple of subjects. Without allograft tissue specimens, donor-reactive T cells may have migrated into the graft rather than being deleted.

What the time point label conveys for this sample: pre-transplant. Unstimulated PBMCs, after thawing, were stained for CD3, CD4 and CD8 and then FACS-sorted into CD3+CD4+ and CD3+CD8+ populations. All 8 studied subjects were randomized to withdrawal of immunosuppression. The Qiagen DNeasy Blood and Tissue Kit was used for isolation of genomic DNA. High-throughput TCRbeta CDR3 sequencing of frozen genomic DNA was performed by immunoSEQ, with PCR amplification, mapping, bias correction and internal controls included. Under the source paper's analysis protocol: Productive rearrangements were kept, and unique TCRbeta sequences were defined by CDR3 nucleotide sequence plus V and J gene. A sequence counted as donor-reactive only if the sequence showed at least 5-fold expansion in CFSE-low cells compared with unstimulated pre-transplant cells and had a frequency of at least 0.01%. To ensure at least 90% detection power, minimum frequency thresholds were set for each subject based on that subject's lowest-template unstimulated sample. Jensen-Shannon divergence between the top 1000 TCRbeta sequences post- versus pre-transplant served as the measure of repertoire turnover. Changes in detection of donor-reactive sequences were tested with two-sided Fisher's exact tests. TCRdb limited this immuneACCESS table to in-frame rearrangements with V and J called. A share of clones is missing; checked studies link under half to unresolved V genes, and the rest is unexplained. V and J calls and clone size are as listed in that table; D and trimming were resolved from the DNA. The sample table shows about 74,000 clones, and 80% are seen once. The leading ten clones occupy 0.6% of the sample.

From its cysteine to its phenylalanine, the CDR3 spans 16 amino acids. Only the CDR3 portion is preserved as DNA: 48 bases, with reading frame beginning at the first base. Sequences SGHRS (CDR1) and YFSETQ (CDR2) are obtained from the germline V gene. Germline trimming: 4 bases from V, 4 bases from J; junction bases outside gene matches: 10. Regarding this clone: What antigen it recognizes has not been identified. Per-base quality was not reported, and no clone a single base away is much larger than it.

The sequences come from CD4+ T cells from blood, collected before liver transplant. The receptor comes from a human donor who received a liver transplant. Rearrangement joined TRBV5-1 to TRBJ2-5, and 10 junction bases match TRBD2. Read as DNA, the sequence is TGCGCCAGCAGCCTAGCCCCTAGCGGGAGAGGAGAGACCCAGTACTTC. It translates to CASSLAPSGRGETQYF.